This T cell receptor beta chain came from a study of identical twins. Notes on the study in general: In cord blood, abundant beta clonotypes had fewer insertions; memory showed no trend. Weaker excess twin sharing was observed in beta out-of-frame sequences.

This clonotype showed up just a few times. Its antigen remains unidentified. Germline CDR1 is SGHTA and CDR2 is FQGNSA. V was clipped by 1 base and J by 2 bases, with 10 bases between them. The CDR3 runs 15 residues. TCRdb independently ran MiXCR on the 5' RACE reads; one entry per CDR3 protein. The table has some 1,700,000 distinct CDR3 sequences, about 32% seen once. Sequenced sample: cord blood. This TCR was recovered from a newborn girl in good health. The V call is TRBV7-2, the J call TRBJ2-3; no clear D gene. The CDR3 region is CASSLVSPYTDTQYF. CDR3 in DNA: TGTGCCAGCAGCTTAGTCAGCCCCTACACAGATACGCAGTATTTT.